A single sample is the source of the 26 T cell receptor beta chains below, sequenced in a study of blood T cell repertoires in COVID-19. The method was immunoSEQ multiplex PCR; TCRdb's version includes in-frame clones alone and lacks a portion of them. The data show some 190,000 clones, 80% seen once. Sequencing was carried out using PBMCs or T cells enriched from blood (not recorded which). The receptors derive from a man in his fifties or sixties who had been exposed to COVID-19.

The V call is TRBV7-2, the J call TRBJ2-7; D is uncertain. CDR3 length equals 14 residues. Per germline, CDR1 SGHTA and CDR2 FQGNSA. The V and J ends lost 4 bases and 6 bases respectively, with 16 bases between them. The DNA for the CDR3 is TGTGCCAGCAGCTCCCTCCCCGGTCCAAGCGAGCAGTACTTC. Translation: CASSSLPGPSEQYF.

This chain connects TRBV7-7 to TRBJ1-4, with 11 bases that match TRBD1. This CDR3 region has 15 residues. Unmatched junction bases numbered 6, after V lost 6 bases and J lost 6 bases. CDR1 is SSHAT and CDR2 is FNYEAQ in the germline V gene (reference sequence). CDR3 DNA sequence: TGTGCCAGCAGTCGGACAGGGGGCGGAGATGAAAAACTGTTTTTT. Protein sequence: CASSRTGGGDEKLFF.

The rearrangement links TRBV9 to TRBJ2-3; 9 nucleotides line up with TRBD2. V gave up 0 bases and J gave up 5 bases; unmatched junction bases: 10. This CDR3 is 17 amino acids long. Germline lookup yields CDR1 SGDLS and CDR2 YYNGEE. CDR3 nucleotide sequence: TGTGCCAGCAGCGTAGATGAGGCGGGAGGGCCCAAAGATACGCAGTATTTT. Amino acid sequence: CASSVDEAGGPKDTQYF.

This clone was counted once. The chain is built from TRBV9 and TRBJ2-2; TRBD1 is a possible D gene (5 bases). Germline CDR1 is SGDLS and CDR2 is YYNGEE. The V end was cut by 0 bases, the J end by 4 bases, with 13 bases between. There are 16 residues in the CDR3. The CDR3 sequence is CASSVAEGVGTGELFF. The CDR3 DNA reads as TGTGCCAGCAGCGTAGCGGAAGGGGTTGGCACCGGGGAGCTGTTTTTT.

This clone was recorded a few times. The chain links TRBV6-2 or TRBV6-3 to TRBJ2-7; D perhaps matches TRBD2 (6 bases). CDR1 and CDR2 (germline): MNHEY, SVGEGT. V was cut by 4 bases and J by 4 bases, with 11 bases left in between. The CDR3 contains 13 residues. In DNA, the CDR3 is TGTGCCAGCAGTTCAACCCGGGGGTACGAGCAGTACTTC. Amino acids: CASSSTRGYEQYF.

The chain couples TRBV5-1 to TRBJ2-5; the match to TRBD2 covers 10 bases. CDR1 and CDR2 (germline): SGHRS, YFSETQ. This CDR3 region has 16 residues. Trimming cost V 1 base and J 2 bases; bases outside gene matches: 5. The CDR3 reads CASSLLTSGLQETQYF. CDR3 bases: TGCGCCAGCAGCTTGTTGACTAGCGGGCTTCAAGAGACCCAGTACTTC.

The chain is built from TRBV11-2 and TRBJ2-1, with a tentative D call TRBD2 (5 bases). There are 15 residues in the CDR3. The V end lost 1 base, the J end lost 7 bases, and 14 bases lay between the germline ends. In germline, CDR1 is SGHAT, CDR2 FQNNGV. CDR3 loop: CASSLVGAASNEQFF. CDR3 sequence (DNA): TGTGCCAGCAGCTTAGTGGGAGCCGCGTCGAATGAGCAGTTCTTC.

The CDR3 sequence is CASSPPSGETQYF. CDR3 bases: TGTGCCAGCTCACCACCTTCCGGGGAGACCCAGTACTTC. The rearrangement uses TRBV18 and TRBJ2-5; D unresolved. There are 13 residues in the CDR3. CDR1 and CDR2 (germline): KGHSH, LQKENI. V dropped 0 bases and J dropped 5 bases, with 7 bases sitting between them. The full variable domain, in which reference TRBV18 and TRBJ2-5 provide the parts outside the CDR3, is NAGVMQNPRHLVRRRGQEARLRCSPMKGHSHVYWYRQLPEEGLKFMVYLQKENIIDESGMPKERFSAEFPKEGPSILRIQQVVRGDSAAYFCASSPPSGETQYFGPGTRLLVL.

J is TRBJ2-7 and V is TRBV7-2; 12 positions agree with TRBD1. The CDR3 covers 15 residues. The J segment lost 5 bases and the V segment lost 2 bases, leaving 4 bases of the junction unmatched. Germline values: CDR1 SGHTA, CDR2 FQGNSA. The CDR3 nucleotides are TGTGCCAGCAGCTTACCCGGGACAGGGGGCGACGAGCAGTACTTC. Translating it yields CASSLPGTGGDEQYF. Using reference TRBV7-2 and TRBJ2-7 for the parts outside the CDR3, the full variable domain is GAGVSQSPSNKVTEKGKDVELRCDPISGHTALYWYRQSLGQGLEFLIYFQGNSAPDKSGLPSDRFSAERTGGSVSTLTIQRTQQEDSAVYLCASSLPGTGGDEQYFGPGTRLTVT.

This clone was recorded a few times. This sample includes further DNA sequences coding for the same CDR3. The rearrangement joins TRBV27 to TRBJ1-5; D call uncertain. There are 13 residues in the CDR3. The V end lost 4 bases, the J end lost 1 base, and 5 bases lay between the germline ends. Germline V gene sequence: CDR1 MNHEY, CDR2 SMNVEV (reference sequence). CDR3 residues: CASSSRSNQPQHF. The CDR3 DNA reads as TGTGCCAGCAGTTCTCGGAGCAATCAGCCCCAGCATTTT.

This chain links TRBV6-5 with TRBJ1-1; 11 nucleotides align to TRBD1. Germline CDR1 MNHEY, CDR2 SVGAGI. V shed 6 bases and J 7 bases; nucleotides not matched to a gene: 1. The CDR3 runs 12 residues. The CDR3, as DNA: TGTGCCAGCAGGGGGACAGGGGGTGAAGCTTTCTTT. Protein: CASRGTGGEAFF.

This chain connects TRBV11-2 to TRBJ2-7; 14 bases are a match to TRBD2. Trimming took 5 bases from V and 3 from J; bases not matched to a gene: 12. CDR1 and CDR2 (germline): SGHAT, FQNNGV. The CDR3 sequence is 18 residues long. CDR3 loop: CASSNGMTGLAGDYEQYF. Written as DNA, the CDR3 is TGTGCCAGCAGCAACGGCATGACGGGACTAGCGGGGGACTACGAGCAGTACTTC. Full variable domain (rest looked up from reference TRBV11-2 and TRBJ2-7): EAGVAQSPRYKIIEKRQSVAFWCNPISGHATLYWYQQILGQGPKLLIQFQNNGVVDDSQLPKDRFSAERLKGVDSTLKIQPAKLEDSAVYLCASSNGMTGLAGDYEQYFGPGTRLTVT.

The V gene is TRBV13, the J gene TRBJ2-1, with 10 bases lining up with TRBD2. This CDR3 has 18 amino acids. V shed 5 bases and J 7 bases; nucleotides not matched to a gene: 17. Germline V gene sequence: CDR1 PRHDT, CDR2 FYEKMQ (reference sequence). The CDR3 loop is CASSTSHTAGGPVNEQFF. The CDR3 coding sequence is TGTGCCAGCAGCACTTCCCACACAGCGGGAGGGCCAGTAAATGAGCAGTTCTTC.

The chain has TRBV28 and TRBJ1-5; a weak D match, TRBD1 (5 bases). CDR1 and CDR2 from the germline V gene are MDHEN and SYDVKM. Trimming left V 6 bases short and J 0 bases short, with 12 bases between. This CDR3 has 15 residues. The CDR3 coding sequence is TGTGCCAGCAGCCCTTTAAGGGGTAGCAATCAGCCCCAGCATTTT. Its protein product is CASSPLRGSNQPQHF.

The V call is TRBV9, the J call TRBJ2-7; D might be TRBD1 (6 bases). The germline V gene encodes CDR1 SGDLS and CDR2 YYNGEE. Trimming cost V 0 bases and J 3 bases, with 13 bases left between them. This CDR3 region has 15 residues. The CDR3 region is CASSVDRVPLYEQYF. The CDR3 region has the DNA TGTGCCAGCAGCGTAGACAGGGTCCCCCTCTACGAGCAGTACTTC. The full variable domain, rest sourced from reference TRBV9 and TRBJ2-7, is DSGVTQTPKHLITATGQRVTLRCSPRSGDLSVYWYQQSLDQGLQFLIQYYNGEERAKGNILERFSAQQFPDLHSELNLSSLELGDSALYFCASSVDRVPLYEQYFGPGTRLTVT.

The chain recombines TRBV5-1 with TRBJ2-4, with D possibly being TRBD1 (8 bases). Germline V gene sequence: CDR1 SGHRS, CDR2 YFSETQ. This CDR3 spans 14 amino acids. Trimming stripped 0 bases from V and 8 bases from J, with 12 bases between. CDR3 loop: CASSLDTGGDIQYF. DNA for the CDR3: TGCGCCAGCAGCTTGGACACAGGGGGGGACATTCAGTACTTC.

The chain's CDR3 is CASSPIPGQGLEGYTF. The CDR3 DNA is TGTGCCAGCTCTCCAATACCGGGACAGGGGTTGGAGGGCTACACCTTC. The V and J genes are TRBV18 and TRBJ1-2, with 10 positions matching TRBD1. V was pared by 6 bases and J by 8 bases, with 15 bases of the junction left unmatched. The CDR3 spans 16 residues. The germline gives CDR1 KGHSH, CDR2 LQKENI.

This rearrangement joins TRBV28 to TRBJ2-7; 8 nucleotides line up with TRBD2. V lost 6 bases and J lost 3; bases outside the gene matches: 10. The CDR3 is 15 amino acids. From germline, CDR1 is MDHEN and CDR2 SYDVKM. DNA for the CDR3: TGTGCCAGCAGCAATCCGGCCCGGGGGGGCTACGAGCAGTACTTC. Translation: CASSNPARGGYEQYF.

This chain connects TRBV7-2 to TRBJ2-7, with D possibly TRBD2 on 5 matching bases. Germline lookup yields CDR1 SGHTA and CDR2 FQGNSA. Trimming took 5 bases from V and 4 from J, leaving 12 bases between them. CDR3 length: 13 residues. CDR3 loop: CASSERGPYEQYF. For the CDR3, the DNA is TGTGCCAGCAGCGAACGCGGGCCTTACGAGCAGTACTTC. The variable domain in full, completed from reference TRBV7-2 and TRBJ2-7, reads GAGVSQSPSNKVTEKGKDVELRCDPISGHTALYWYRQSLGQGLEFLIYFQGNSAPDKSGLPSDRFSAERTGGSVSTLTIQRTQQEDSAVYLCASSERGPYEQYFGPGTRLTVT.

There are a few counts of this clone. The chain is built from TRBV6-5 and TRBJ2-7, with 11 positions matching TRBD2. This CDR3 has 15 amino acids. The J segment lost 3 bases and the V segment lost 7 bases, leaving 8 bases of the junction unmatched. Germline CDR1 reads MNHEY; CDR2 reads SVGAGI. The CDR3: CASIPIAGGNYEQYF. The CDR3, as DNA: TGTGCCAGCATTCCTATAGCGGGAGGGAACTACGAGCAGTACTTC.

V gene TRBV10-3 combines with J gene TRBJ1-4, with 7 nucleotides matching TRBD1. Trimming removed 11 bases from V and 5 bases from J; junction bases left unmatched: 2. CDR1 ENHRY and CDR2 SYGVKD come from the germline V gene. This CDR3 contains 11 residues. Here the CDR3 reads CASQGNEKLFF. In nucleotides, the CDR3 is TGTGCCTCACAGGGGAATGAAAAACTGTTTTTT.

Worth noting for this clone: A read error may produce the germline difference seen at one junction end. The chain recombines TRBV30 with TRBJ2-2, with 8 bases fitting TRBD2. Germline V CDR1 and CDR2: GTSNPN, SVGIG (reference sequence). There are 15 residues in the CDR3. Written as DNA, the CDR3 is TGTGCCTGGGGTGTGATAGCGGGGAGCACCGGGGAGCTGTTTTTT. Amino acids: CAWGVIAGSTGELFF.

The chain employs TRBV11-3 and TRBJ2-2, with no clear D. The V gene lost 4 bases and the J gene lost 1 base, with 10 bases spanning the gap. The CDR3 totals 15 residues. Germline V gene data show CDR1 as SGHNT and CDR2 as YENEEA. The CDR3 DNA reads TGTGCCAGCAGCTCAGACGGAGAGAACACCGGGGAGCTGTTTTTT. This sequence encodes CASSSDGENTGELFF. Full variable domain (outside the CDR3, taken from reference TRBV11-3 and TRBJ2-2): EAGVVQSPRYKIIEKKQPVAFWCNPISGHNTLYWYLQNLGQGPELLIRYENEEAVDDSQLPKDRFSAERLKGVDSTLKIQPAELGDSAVYLCASSSDGENTGELFFGEGSRLTVL.

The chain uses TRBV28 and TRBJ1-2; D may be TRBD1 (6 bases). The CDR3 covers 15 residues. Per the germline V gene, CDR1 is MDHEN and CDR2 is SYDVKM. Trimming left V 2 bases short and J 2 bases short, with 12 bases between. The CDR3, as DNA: TGTGCCAGCAGTTTAAAAACAGGGATGAACTATGGCTACACCTTC. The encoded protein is CASSLKTGMNYGYTF.

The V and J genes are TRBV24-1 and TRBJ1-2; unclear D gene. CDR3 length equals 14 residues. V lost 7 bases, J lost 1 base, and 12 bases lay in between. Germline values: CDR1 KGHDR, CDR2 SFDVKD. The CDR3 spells CATSRSHHNYGYTF. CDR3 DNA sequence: TGTGCCACCAGCCGGTCCCACCATAACTATGGCTACACCTTC.

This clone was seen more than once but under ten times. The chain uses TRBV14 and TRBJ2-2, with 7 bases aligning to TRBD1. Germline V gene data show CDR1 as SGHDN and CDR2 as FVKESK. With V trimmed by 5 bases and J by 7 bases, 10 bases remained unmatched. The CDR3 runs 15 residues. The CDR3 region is CASSDRGPLIGELFF. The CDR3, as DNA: TGTGCCAGCAGCGATAGGGGGCCTCTAATCGGGGAGCTGTTTTTT.